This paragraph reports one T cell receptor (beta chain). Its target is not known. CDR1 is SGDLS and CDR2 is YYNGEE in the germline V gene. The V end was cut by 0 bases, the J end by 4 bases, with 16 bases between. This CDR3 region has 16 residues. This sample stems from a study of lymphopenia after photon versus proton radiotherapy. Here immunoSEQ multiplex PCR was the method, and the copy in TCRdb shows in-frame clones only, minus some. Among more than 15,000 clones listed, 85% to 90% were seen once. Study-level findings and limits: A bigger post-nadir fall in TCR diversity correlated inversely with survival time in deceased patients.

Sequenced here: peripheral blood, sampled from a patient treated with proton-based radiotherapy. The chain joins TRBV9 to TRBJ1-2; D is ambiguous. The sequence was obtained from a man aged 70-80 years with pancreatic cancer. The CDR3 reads CASSVGSVGRPYGYTF. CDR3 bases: TGTGCCAGCAGCGTAGGCTCCGTCGGCAGGCCCTATGGCTACACCTTC.